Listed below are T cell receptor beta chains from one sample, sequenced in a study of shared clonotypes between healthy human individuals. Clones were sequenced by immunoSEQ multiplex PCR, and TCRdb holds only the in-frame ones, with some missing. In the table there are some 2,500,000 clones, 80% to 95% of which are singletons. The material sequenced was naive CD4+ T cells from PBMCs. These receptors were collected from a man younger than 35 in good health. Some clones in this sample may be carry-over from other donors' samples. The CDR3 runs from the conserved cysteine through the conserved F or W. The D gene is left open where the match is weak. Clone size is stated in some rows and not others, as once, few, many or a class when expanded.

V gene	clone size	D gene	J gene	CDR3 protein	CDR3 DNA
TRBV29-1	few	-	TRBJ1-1	CSVEKMNTEAFF	TGCAGCGTTGAGAAGATGAACACTGAAGCTTTCTTT
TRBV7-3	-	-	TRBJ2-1	CASSPTTRSYNEQFF	TGTGCCAGCAGCCCTACTACCCGCTCCTACAATGAGCAGTTCTTC
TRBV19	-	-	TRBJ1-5	CASSQGAFSNQPQHF	TGTGCCAGTTCCCAGGGAGCCTTTAGCAATCAGCCCCAGCATTTT
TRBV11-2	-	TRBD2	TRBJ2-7	CASSSRAGGIYEQYF	TGTGCCAGCAGCTCTCGAGCGGGAGGGATCTACGAGCAGTACTTC
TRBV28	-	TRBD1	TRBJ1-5	CGITRTGLMVEPQHF	TGTGGTATCACCCGGACAGGGTTGATGGTAGAGCCCCAGCATTTT
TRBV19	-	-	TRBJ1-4	CASSPPAAYEKLFF	TGTGCCAGTAGCCCTCCAGCTGCTTATGAAAAACTGTTTTTT
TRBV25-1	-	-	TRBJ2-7	CASSEFGLHYEQYF	TGTGCCAGCAGTGAATTCGGACTACACTACGAGCAGTACTTC
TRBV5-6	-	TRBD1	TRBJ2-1	CASSLWDRANEQFF	TGTGCCAGCAGCTTGTGGGACAGGGCCAATGAGCAGTTCTTC
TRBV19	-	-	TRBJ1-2	CASSPVAYLNYGYTF	TGTGCCAGTAGTCCGGTGGCCTACCTTAACTATGGCTACACCTTC
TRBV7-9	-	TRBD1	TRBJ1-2	CASSSPGQGSYGYTF	TGTGCCAGCAGCTCCCCGGGACAGGGGAGCTATGGCTACACCTTC
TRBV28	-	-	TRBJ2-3	CASSSPVSTDTQYF	TGTGCCAGCAGTTCCCCCGTTTCAACAGATACGCAGTATTTT
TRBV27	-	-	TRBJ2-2	CASSFRRITRGELFF	TGTGCCAGCAGTTTCAGGAGAATAACTCGGGGGGAGCTGTTTTTT
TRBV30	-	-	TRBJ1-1	CAWSEQGNTEAFF	TGTGCCTGGAGTGAACAGGGGAACACTGAAGCTTTCTTT
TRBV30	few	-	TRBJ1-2	CAWSPRDGPYGYTF	TGTGCCTGGAGCCCCCGGGACGGTCCCTATGGCTACACCTTC
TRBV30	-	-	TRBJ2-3	CAWSTTDTQYF	TGTGCCTGGAGTACCACAGATACGCAGTATTTT
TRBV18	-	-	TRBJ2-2	CASSPLKTSNTGELFF	TGTGCCAGCTCACCACTGAAGACCTCGAACACCGGGGAGCTGTTTTTT
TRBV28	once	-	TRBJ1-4	CASTRQPNPTNEKLFF	TGTGCCAGCACCCGACAGCCCAACCCAACTAATGAAAAACTGTTTTTT
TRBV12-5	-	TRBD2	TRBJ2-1	CASGLMASGYNEQFF	TGTGCTAGTGGTTTGATGGCTAGCGGCTACAATGAGCAGTTCTTC
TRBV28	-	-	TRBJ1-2	CASSFSHGYTF	TGTGCCAGCAGCTTTAGTCATGGCTACACCTTC
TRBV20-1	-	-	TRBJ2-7	CSASKRDEQYF	TGCAGTGCTAGTAAAAGGGACGAGCAGTACTTC
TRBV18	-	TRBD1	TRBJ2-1	CASSPLGQGAPRVAEQFF	TGTGCCAGCTCACCGTTGGGGCAGGGGGCGCCGAGAGTGGCTGAGCAGTTCTTC
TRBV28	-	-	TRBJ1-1	CASSLLASEAFF	TGTGCCAGCAGTTTATTAGCCTCTGAAGCTTTCTTT
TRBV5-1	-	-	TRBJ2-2	CASSPARTGELFF	TGCGCCAGCAGCCCGGCCAGGACCGGGGAGCTGTTTTTT
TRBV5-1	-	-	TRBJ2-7	CASSPGAGPTTYEQYF	TGCGCCAGCAGCCCGGGGGCAGGGCCCACGACCTACGAGCAGTACTTC
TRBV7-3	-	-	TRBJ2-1	CASSLIRDNEQFF	TGTGCCAGCAGCTTAATTCGGGACAATGAGCAGTTCTTC
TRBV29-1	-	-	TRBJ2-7	CSVEERYEQYF	TGCAGCGTTGAGGAGCGATACGAGCAGTACTTC
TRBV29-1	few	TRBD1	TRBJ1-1	CSAHRGNTEAFF	TGCAGCGCTCACAGGGGGAATACTGAAGCTTTCTTT
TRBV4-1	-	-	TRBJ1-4	CASSQVSTGGEEKLFF	TGCGCCAGCAGCCAAGTAAGTACAGGTGGCGAAGAAAAACTGTTTTTT
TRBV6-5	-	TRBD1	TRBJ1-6	CASNQGQGYNSPLHF	TGTGCCAGCAACCAAGGACAGGGCTATAATTCACCCCTCCACTTT
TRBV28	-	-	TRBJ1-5	CASSFFAREGQPQHF	TGTGCCAGCAGTTTTTTCGCGAGGGAGGGGCAGCCCCAGCATTTT
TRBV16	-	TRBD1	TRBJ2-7	CASSPPGQGAGEQYF	TGTGCCAGCAGCCCTCCGGGACAGGGGGCGGGTGAGCAGTACTTC
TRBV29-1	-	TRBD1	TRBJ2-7	CSASGTGAYEQYF	TGCAGCGCCTCAGGGACAGGGGCCTACGAGCAGTACTTC
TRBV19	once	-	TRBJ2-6	CASSIRRGGGNGANVLTF	TGTGCCAGTAGTATCCGAAGAGGAGGGGGCAACGGGGCCAACGTCCTGACTTTC
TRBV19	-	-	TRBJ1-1	CASSIQGLNTEAFF	TGTGCCAGTAGTATACAGGGCCTGAACACTGAAGCTTTCTTT
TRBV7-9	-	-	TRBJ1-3	CASSSAARNTIYF	TGTGCCAGCAGCTCCGCCGCTAGAAACACCATATATTTT
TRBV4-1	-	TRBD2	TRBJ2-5	CASSQQGGKETQYF	TGCGCCAGCAGCCAACAGGGAGGGAAGGAGACCCAGTACTTC
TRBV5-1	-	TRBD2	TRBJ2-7	CASSRTGTSDYEQYF	TGCGCCAGCAGCCGTACCGGGACTAGCGACTACGAGCAGTACTTC
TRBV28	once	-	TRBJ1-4	CASTWTFFEKLFF	TGTGCCAGCACCTGGACTTTTTTTGAAAAACTGTTTTTT
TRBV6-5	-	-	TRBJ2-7	CASSSNRYTYEQYF	TGTGCCAGCAGTTCAAACAGGTATACCTACGAGCAGTACTTC
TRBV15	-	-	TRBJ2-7	CATSREVRGLYEQYF	TGTGCCACCAGCAGAGAGGTCCGCGGTCTCTACGAGCAGTACTTC